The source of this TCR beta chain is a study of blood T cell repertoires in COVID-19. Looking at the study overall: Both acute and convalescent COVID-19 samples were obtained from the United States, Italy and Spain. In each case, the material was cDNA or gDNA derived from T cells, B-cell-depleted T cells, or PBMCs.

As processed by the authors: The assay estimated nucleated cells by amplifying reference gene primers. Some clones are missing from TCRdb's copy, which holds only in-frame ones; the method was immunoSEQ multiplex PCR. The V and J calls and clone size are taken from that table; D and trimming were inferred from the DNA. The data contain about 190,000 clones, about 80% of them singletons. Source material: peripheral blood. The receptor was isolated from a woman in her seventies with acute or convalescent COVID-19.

The CDR3 spells CASSISRQPQHF. The CDR3 nucleotides are TGTGCCAGTAGTATCAGTCGTCAGCCCCAGCATTTT. The V call is TRBV19, the J call TRBJ1-5; unclear D gene. CDR1 and CDR2 from the germline V gene are LNHDA and SQIVND (reference sequence). This CDR3 spans 12 amino acids. V lost 3 bases, J lost 6 bases, and 6 bases lay in between.